This T cell receptor beta chain was profiled in a study of PD-L1 blockade in urothelial cancer. Synthetic analogs of TCR templates were spiked into every PCR. The assay was immunoSEQ multiplex PCR, and TCRdb's table has in-frame clones only and misses some. The table lists approximately 63,000 clones, about 81% of them singletons. Time point of the sample: pretreatment peripheral blood. Findings and limits, study-wide: Having blood TCR clonality under the median before treatment predicted better survival.

As regards this clone: Its antigen is still unknown.

Germline-derived CDR1 and CDR2 are LNHDA and SQIVND (reference sequence). CDR3 length: 15 amino acids. J gave up 5 bases and V 8 bases, and 12 bases lay outside the gene matches. The rearrangement links TRBV19 to TRBJ2-1, with 7 bases lining up with TRBD2. Sequencing used PBMCs, obtained around atezolizumab (anti-PD-L1) treatment. This receptor was identified in a man aged 70 or older with urothelial cancer. CDR3 amino acids: CASFERAGRDNEQFF. Here the CDR3 DNA reads TGTGCCAGTTTTGAACGGGCAGGGAGGGACAATGAGCAGTTCTTC.